This T cell receptor (beta chain) was found in a study of blood T cell repertoires in COVID-19. Background on the study: The cDNA or gDNA used as material had been derived from T cells, B-cell-depleted T cells, or PBMCs.

The length of the CDR3 is 12 residues. CDR1 is SGHRS and CDR2 is YFSETQ in the germline V gene. V was cut by 5 bases and J by 2 bases, with 7 bases left in between. Repertoires were generated with immunoSEQ multiplex PCR, while TCRdb's copy carries only in-frame clones and drops some. Here the sample spans 110,000 or so clones, approximately 90% being singletons. The rearrangement links TRBV5-1 to TRBJ1-2; D gene ambiguous. This TCR was recovered from a woman in her sixties or seventies who had recovered from COVID-19. Input material: peripheral blood. The CDR3 sequence is CASRRENYGYTF. CDR3 sequence (DNA): TGCGCCAGCAGGCGGGAGAACTATGGCTACACCTTC.